The T cell receptor beta chain described here comes from a study of radiation and T cells in renal cell carcinoma (dated by TCRdb to between 2020 and 2021). As for the study more broadly: Samples were obtained from a clinical trial, in which 15 Gy stereotactic body radiation therapy was delivered to primary renal cell carcinomas and nephrectomy was performed 4 weeks later. In total, some 52 samples underwent TCR beta sequencing: about 26 tumors plus 27 peripheral blood samples. In the 53 samples combined, some 4 million unique CDR3 nucleotide sequences were found, encoding approximately 2,800,000 unique CDR3 amino acid sequences. Paper-wide results and their limitations: With a single-armed trial design, the study had no way to address how radiation dose or scheduling affects the TCR repertoire. Dynamics of the blood repertoire were not tracked past 4 weeks after treatment. In blood, the top tumor clonotypes increased from baseline to 2 weeks after radiation and then shrank by 4 weeks, which suggests a temporary expansion of tumor-resident clones. Because pretreatment tumor biopsies were not available, the study could not determine whether clonotypes were already present within the tumor at baseline.

Notes on this clone: Its antigen is not yet known. The input lacks base qualities; no much larger clone sits a single base away.

The immunoSEQ kit was used, according to the manufacturer's recommendations, to generate TCR beta libraries from genomic DNA. To prepare the libraries, a first multiplex PCR with proprietary primers was run, followed by a second PCR that added unique barcodes, and a bead cleanup was done after each round. A positive control reaction and a negative control reaction, both provided in the kit, were run with every batch of samples. The final libraries were assessed on an Agilent 4200 TapeStation D1000 ScreenTape, pooled by volume, and quantified by qPCR. Sequencing was performed on an Illumina NextSeq500 with a MidOutput 150-cycle cartridge, and 156 Read1 and 15 Index1 cycles were run with kit custom primers. The pooled library was loaded at 0.95 to 1 pM, with an approximately 20% PhiX control spiked in. The study's processing was this. Vendor-processed data were analyzed in R, and a clonotype was defined as all T cells sharing the same CDR3 nucleotide sequence. In the clone abundance analyses, frequencies in each sample were normalized to that sample's 10,000 most abundant clones. Public T cell clones, which averaged fewer than five per sample, were removed prior to analysis. Tumor-enriched clonotypes and baseline blood-enriched clonotypes were defined as those with an abundance difference of at least 32-fold between compartments. A beta-binomial differential abundance model was used to identify clonotypes that expanded or contracted between blood time points. Tumor-blood repertoire similarity was measured with the Baroni-Urbani and Buser coefficient, and group comparisons used two-tailed Wilcoxon tests in R. TCRdb obtained this table from immuneACCESS and retained in-frame rearrangements with V and J assigned. These tables miss some clones; where compared with another copy, unresolved V genes account for less than half of the shortfall, and the remainder is unexplained. The V and J calls and clone size were taken over from that table, and D and trimming were inferred from the DNA. The sample yields about 150,000 clones; roughly 90% were counted once. 3.5% to 5% of the sample lies in the top ten.

V has 5 bases trimmed and J has 5 bases trimmed; junction bases matching no gene number 6. CDR1 is given as MDHEN and CDR2 as SYDVKM, both from the germline V gene. The CDR3, cysteine through phenylalanine, is 16 amino acids long. Just the 48-base CDR3 DNA is kept, in frame starting at base 1. The sample's time point label, in plain terms: baseline pretreatment blood. The treatment or condition label, as the study defines it: 15 Gy SBRT to primary tumor, nephrectomy 4 weeks later. To track tumor-enriched clonotypes, serial peripheral blood was sampled from radiation-treated patients at baseline and at 2 weeks and 4 weeks after SBRT. Every patient had renal cell carcinoma of clear cell pathology. The QIAamp DNA Blood Mini Kit (Qiagen) was used to prepare genomic DNA for TCR sequencing. The analyses included just those samples that passed every quality control check.

Rearrangement joined TRBV28 to TRBJ2-1, with 13 bases matching TRBD2. The source was blood, collected from a patient whose treatment included radiotherapy and nephrectomy. This sequence originates from a woman in her 70s with renal cell carcinoma. The sequenced DNA is TGTGCCAGCAGTCAACTAGCGGGGGGGTTGAACAATGAGCAGTTCTTC. Translated, it gives CASSQLAGGLNNEQFF.